A single sample gave rise to the 4 T cell receptor beta chains below, sequenced in a study of blood T cells in healthy people across ages. For the second PCR, which ran for roughly 6 to 12 cycles, a sample-barcoded 5' primer and a J-beta primer mix were used. MiXCR, run by TCRdb on the 5' RACE reads, gives a single entry per CDR3 protein. Of approximately 900,000 distinct CDR3 sequences detected, 25% to 35% appear once; the ten largest clones hold about 10%. The data also belong to a second study, concerning T cells of mothers and their children.

Sequenced sample: blood. All receptors derive from a middle-aged woman in good health.

In regard to this clonotype: One end of the junction does not line up with germline, which may come from a read error. This chain links TRBV7-6 with TRBJ1-5; D gene ambiguous. The CDR3 is 17 amino acids. From germline, CDR1 is SGHVS and CDR2 FNYEAQ. CDR3 in amino acids: CAGSLGFGPRSNQPQHF. The CDR3 DNA reads as TGTGCCGGCAGCTTAGGCTTCGGGCCCCGGAGCAATCAGCCCCAGCATTTT.

The rearrangement joins TRBV20-1 to TRBJ2-3; D perhaps matches TRBD2 (5 bases). Germline V CDR1 and CDR2: DFQATT, SNEGSKA (reference sequence). The CDR3 extends over 13 amino acids. V was trimmed by 1 base and J by 5 bases, leaving 10 bases between them. DNA of the CDR3: TGCAGTGCTAGAGGCTCCGCGGGAGATACGCAGTATTTT. This gives the protein CSARGSAGDTQYF.

This clonotype was seen a few times. One junction end does not reproduce the germline sequence, and a read error may be involved. The CDR3 reads CAGSQVAGGRTYEQYF. CDR3 bases: TGTGCCGGCAGCCAAGTTGCGGGGGGTAGAACCTACGAGCAGTACTTC. V is TRBV14 and J is TRBJ2-7, with 8 bases fitting TRBD2. Germline values: CDR1 SGHDN, CDR2 FVKESK. The CDR3 is 16 amino acids.

This clonotype turned up a few times. This rearrangement joins TRBV28 to TRBJ1-2; 8 nucleotides agree with TRBD1. The CDR3 contains 13 residues. The germline gives CDR1 MDHEN, CDR2 SYDVKM. V shed 6 bases, J shed 7 bases, and the junction held 7 bases outside the gene matches. The CDR3 loop is CASRAGGPLGYTF. The CDR3 DNA follows: TGTGCCAGCAGGGCAGGGGGCCCCCTTGGCTACACCTTC.